These T cell receptor beta chains were read from a single sample in a study of T cell responses to AZD1222 COVID-19 vaccine. Measured with immunoSEQ multiplex PCR; TCRdb has only the in-frame clones, and not every one. The sample lists some 110,000 clones; about 86% were seen once. This material consisted of peripheral blood, taken 28 days after the second AZD1222 dose. These receptors were obtained from an adult who received the AZD1222 COVID-19 vaccine. The CDR3 runs from the conserved cysteine through the conserved F or W. The D gene is left open where the match is weak. Clone size appears in some rows only: once, few, many, or a class for an expanded clone.

V	D	J	size	DNA	CDR3
TRBV7-9	.	TRBJ1-1	.	TGTGCCAGCAGCTTTGGGGCAGAGAACACTGAAGCTTTCTTT	CASSFGAENTEAFF
TRBV2	.	TRBJ1-3	.	TGTGCCAGCAGTGAAAGAGGGCTCCACTCTGGAAACACCATATATTTT	CASSERGLHSGNTIYF
TRBV27	.	TRBJ2-2	.	TGTGCCAGCAGCTTTGGCGTAGGCGGGGAGCTGTTTTTT	CASSFGVGGELFF
TRBV6-2/TRBV6-3	TRBD2	TRBJ2-1	.	TGTGCCAGCAGTCCCGGGACTAGCGGGGTCAATGAGCAGTTCTTC	CASSPGTSGVNEQFF
TRBV28	.	TRBJ1-3	once	TGTGCCAGCAGTTTACGTACTCTCTCTGGAAACACCATATATTTT	CASSLRTLSGNTIYF
TRBV7-2	.	TRBJ2-1	.	TGTGCCAGCAGCTTACGGGTCTTTGAGCAGTTCTTC	CASSLRVFEQFF
TRBV19	.	TRBJ1-3	.	TGTGCCAGTACCAATCAGGACGTCCGCTCTGGAAACACCATATATTTT	CASTNQDVRSGNTIYF
TRBV7-3	.	TRBJ2-2	.	TGTGCCAGCAGCTTAAGCACCGGGGAGCTGTTTTTT	CASSLSTGELFF
TRBV18	.	TRBJ1-1	.	TGTGCCAGCTCACCGGGGAGGGATCAAACTGAAGCTTTCTTT	CASSPGRDQTEAFF
TRBV30	TRBD2	TRBJ2-7	.	TGTGCCTGGAGAGCGATAGCGGGAGAGAAGTACGAGCAGTACTTC	CAWRAIAGEKYEQYF
TRBV25-1	.	TRBJ2-7	.	TGTGCCAGCAGTCCGGGACAATCAAGCTACGAGCAGTACTTC	CASSPGQSSYEQYF
TRBV27	TRBD1	TRBJ2-1	.	TGTGCCAGCAACGTGGGACAGGGGGCTTACAATGAGCAGTTCTTC	CASNVGQGAYNEQFF
TRBV7-2	TRBD1	TRBJ1-2	once	TGTGCCAGCAGCTTAGCTGGGACAGCTCTTAACTATGGCTACACCTTC	CASSLAGTALNYGYTF
TRBV4-3	.	TRBJ1-2	.	TGCGCCAGCAGCCAAGATCCAGGGACGGCCTATGGCTACACCTTC	CASSQDPGTAYGYTF
TRBV6-5	.	TRBJ2-7	.	TGTGCCACCTCGGGGCAGGACTACGAGCAGTACTTC	CATSGQDYEQYF
TRBV5-1	.	TRBJ1-2	.	TGCGCCAGCAGCCTGGGGCAGGGATTAGGCTACACCTTC	CASSLGQGLGYTF
TRBV11-2	.	TRBJ1-6	.	TGTGCCAGCAGCTTAGAATTTGGCTTTTCACCCCTCCACTTT	CASSLEFGFSPLHF
TRBV27	TRBD2	TRBJ2-1	.	TGTGCCAGCACCCCAATGACGAGCGGGGGGGCCAGTAATAGCGATGAGCAGTTCTTC	CASTPMTSGGASNSDEQFF
TRBV18	.	TRBJ2-3	once	TGTGCCAGCTCAGGGACTTCCACAGATACGCAGTATTTT	CASSGTSTDTQYF
TRBV5-1	TRBD2	TRBJ2-1	.	TGCGCCAGCACTCTAGGAACTAGCGGGTCAGGCTATGAGCAGTTCTTC	CASTLGTSGSGYEQFF
TRBV7-8	.	TRBJ2-4	few	TGTGCCAGCAGCTTCCAGGGCGCCAGGAACATTCAGTACTTC	CASSFQGARNIQYF
TRBV7-9	TRBD1	TRBJ1-5	few	TGTGCCAGCAGCAAAACCGGGACAGGTCTTAATCAGCCCCAGCATTTT	CASSKTGTGLNQPQHF
TRBV25-1	TRBD1	TRBJ2-5	.	TGTGCCAGCAGTGAATCCCGGACAGGGTTTGGAGAGACCCAGTACTTC	CASSESRTGFGETQYF
TRBV7-8	.	TRBJ1-3	many	TGTGCCAGCAGCCCGGGGGAGGGAGTAGTGTCTGGAAACACCATATATTTT	CASSPGEGVVSGNTIYF
TRBV11-2	TRBD1	TRBJ1-1	.	TGTGCCAGCAGTCGAGGCAGGGGGAGCACTGAAGCTTTCTTT	CASSRGRGSTEAFF
TRBV7-9	.	TRBJ2-7	.	TGTGCCAGCAGCTTAGGTGACGGTTCCTACGAGCAGTACTTC	CASSLGDGSYEQYF
TRBV29-1	.	TRBJ2-1	.	TGCAGCGTTAAGCCCAGCTACAATGAGCAGTTCTTC	CSVKPSYNEQFF
TRBV3-1/TRBV3-2	TRBD1	TRBJ1-1	.	TGTGCCAGCAGCCGATGGACAGGGAACACTGAAGCTTTCTTT	CASSRWTGNTEAFF
TRBV5-1	.	TRBJ2-2	.	TGCGCCAGCAGCTTGCCCGGGTTGGACACCGGGGAGCTGTTTTTT	CASSLPGLDTGELFF
TRBV7-6	.	TRBJ2-1	.	TGTGCCAGCAGCTCCTCGACGGGAGTTGGCTACAATGAGCAGTTCTTC	CASSSSTGVGYNEQFF
TRBV12-3/TRBV12-4	.	TRBJ2-1	.	TGTGCCAGCAGACTAGCCTCCTACAATGAGCAGTTCTTC	CASRLASYNEQFF
TRBV6-5	.	TRBJ1-1	.	TGTGCCAGCAGTTCCGTCAGCACTGAAGCTTTCTTT	CASSSVSTEAFF
TRBV2	.	TRBJ1-5	once	TGTGCCAGCAGCCCGAATTATCAGCCCCAGCATTTT	CASSPNYQPQHF
TRBV18	.	TRBJ1-5	.	TGTGCCAGCTCACTCATGGGGCGAGCCAACGCTCAGCCCCAGCATTTT	CASSLMGRANAQPQHF
TRBV24-1	.	TRBJ2-1	once	TGTGCCACCAGTGATCCTGCTCCAGGGGGGAGCTACAATGAGCAGTTCTTC	CATSDPAPGGSYNEQFF
TRBV28	.	TRBJ1-5	.	TGTGCCAGCAGTTCCGGGGTAGGCAATCAGCCCCAGCATTTT	CASSSGVGNQPQHF
TRBV15	TRBD2	TRBJ2-1	.	TGTGCCACCAGCAGTATATTAGCGGGGGCTACCTACAATGAGCAGTTCTTC	CATSSILAGATYNEQFF
TRBV19	.	TRBJ1-5	.	TGTGCCAGTAGTATATCAGGGCTGGGCAATCAGCCCCAGCATTTT	CASSISGLGNQPQHF
TRBV21-1	.	TRBJ2-5	.	TGTGCCAGCAGCAAAGCGGGGGGTGGGGTTTATAGAAGTATGGAGACCCAGTACTTC	CASSKAGGGVYRSMETQYF
TRBV12-3/TRBV12-4	.	TRBJ1-5	.	TGTGCCAGCACCCCGGGCGGGCACCAGCCCCAGCATTTT	CASTPGGHQPQHF
TRBV7-7	.	TRBJ2-1	.	TGTGCCAGCAGCCCGGTTCGACAGGGAGGCGAGCAGTTCTTC	CASSPVRQGGEQFF
TRBV9	.	TRBJ2-5	.	TGTGCCAGCAGCGTAGCTACGGGTCAGGGCGGGGAGACCCAGTACTTC	CASSVATGQGGETQYF
TRBV27	.	TRBJ1-3	.	TGTGCCAGCAGTTCCCTCCGGTCCCACCGGGGAAACACCATATATTTT	CASSSLRSHRGNTIYF
TRBV7-2	.	TRBJ1-1	.	TGTGCCAGCAGCTTAGTTCGGGGGCGGAACACTGAAGCTTTCTTT	CASSLVRGRNTEAFF
TRBV6-5	.	TRBJ2-7	.	TGTGCCAGCAGTTACTCGGGCGACATCACCTACGAGCAGTACTTC	CASSYSGDITYEQYF
TRBV7-2	TRBD1	TRBJ1-1	.	TGTGCCAGCAGCGCGCGAGGGGGCGGGAACACTGAAGCTTTCTTT	CASSARGGGNTEAFF
TRBV5-1	TRBD1	TRBJ2-5	.	TGCGCCAGCAGCTGGGGGACAGACCAAGAGACCCAGTACTTC	CASSWGTDQETQYF